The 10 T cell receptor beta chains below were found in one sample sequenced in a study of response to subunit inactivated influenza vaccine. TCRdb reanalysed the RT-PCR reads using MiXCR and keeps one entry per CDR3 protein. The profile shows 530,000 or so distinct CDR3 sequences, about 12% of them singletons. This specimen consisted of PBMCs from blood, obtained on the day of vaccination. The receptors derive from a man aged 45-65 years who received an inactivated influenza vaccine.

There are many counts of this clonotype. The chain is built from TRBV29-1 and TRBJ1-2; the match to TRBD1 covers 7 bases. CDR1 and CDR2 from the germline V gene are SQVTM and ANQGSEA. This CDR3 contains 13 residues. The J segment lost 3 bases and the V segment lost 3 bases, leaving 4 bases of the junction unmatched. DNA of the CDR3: TGCAGCGTTGATAGCAGGGGGGACTATGGCTACACCTTC. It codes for CSVDSRGDYGYTF.

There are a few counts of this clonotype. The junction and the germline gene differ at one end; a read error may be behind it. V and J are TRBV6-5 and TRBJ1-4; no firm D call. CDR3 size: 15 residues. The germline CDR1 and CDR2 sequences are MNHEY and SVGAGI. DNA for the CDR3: TGTGCCAGCAGTTACTCGGAAACGGCGATTGAAAGACTGTTTTTT. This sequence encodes CASSYSETAIERLFF.

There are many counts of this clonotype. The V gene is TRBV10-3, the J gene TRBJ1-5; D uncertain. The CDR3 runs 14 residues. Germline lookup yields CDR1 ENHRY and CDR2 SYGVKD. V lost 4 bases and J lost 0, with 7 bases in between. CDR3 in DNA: TGTGCCATCAGTGGGCAGGATAGCAATCAGCCCCAGCATTTT. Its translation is CAISGQDSNQPQHF.

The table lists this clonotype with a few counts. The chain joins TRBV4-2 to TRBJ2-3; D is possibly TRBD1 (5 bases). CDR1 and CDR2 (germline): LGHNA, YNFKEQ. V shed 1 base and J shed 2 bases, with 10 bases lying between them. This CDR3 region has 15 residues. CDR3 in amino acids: CASSQGQTTTDTQYF. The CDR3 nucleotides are TGTGCCAGCAGCCAAGGACAGACCACCACAGATACGCAGTATTTT.

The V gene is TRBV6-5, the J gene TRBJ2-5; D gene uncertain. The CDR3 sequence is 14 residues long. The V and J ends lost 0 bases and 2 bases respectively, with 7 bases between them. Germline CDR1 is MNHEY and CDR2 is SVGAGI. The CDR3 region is CASSYSIQQETQYF. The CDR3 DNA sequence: TGTGCCAGCAGTTACTCGATACAGCAAGAGACCCAGTACTTC.

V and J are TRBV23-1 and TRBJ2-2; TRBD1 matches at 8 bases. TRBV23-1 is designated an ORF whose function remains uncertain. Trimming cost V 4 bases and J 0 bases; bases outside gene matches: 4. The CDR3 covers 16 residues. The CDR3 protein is CASSPLQGANTGELFF. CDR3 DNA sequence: TGCGCCAGCAGTCCACTACAGGGGGCGAACACCGGGGAGCTGTTTTTT.

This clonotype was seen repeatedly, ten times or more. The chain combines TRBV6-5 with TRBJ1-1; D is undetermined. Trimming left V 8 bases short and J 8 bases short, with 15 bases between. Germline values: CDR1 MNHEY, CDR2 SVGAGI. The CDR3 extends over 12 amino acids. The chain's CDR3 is CASGQLGSEAFF. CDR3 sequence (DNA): TGTGCCAGCGGGCAATTGGGGAGCGAAGCTTTCTTT.

CDR3 amino acids: CASSKTVHQPQHF. CDR3 DNA sequence: TGTGCCAGCAGCAAGACAGTTCATCAGCCCCAGCATTTT. V usage is TRBV3-1 and J usage is TRBJ1-5, with a possible D match to TRBD1 (5 bases). The CDR3 runs 13 residues. The germline V gene has CDR1 LGHDT and CDR2 YNNKEL (reference sequence). Trimming cost V 5 bases and J 5 bases, with 10 bases left between them.

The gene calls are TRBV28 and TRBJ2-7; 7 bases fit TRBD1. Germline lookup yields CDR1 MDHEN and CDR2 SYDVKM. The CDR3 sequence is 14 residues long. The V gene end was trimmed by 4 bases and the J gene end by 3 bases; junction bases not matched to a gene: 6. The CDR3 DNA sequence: TGTGCCAGCAGTTCGACAGGGACCAACTACGAGCAGTACTTC. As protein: CASSSTGTNYEQYF. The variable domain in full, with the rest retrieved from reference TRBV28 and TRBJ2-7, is DVKVTQSSRYLVKRTGEKVFLECVQDMDHENMFWYRQDPGLGLRLIYFSYDVKMKEKGDIPEGYSVSREKKERFSLILESASTNQTSMYLCASSSTGTNYEQYFGPGTRLTVT.

CDR3 protein: CAIRRTSGGSGANVLTF. The CDR3 coding sequence is TGTGCCATCAGGCGGACTAGCGGGGGCTCTGGGGCCAACGTCCTGACTTTC. V is TRBV10-3 and J is TRBJ2-6; the match to TRBD2 covers 13 bases. The CDR3 covers 17 residues. Losses at the gene ends were 6 bases for V and 0 bases for J; bases not matched to a gene: 2. Germline-derived CDR1 and CDR2 are ENHRY and SYGVKD.